This TCR beta chain was profiled in a study of CD8 T cells in ankylosing spondylitis. This clonotype has a count of ten or more. Its antigen remains unknown. Study results and caveats: Significant enrichment of disease-linked clones was reportedly seen in matched ankylosing spondylitis synovial fluid. Clones linked to the disease showed a CD8+ phenotype. They occurred at relatively low frequencies in peripheral blood. For ankylosing spondylitis blood, a TCR beta motif of 8 or 9 highly homologous variants appeared characteristic.

CDR1 is SEHNR and CDR2 is FQNEAQ in the germline V gene (reference sequence). The CDR3 has 14 amino acids. V shed 5 bases and J 4 bases; nucleotides not matched to a gene: 3. A quantitative 5'-RACE method, one with molecular barcodes, was used to make TCR beta libraries. TCRdb passed the 5' RACE reads through MiXCR, listing each CDR3 protein once. The sample has roughly 250,000 distinct CDR3 sequences; about 9.1% are singletons. The specimen was blood, either unsorted or a sorted T cell fraction (not recorded which). The chain recombines TRBV7-9 with TRBJ1-1, with 11 positions matching TRBD1. The sequence was obtained from a male donor with ankylosing spondylitis or in good health (not recorded which). The CDR3 bases are TGTGCCAGCAGCCCGGGACAGGGGGTCACTGAAGCTTTCTTT. This translates into CASSPGQGVTEAFF. Based on the CDR3 plus reference TRBV7-9 and TRBJ1-1, the full variable domain is DTGVSQNPRHKITKRGQNVTFRCDPISEHNRLYWYRQTLGQGPEFLTYFQNEAQLEKSRLLSDRFSAERPKGSFSTLEIQRTEQGDSAMYLCASSPGQGVTEAFFGQGTRLTVV.